This T cell receptor beta chain was obtained from a study of blood T cell repertoires in COVID-19. The wider study: The study drew acute and convalescent COVID-19 samples from the United States, Italy and Spain. The analysed material was cDNA or gDNA that came from T cells, B-cell-depleted T cells, or PBMCs.

The germline V gene has CDR1 KGHSH and CDR2 LQKENI. V lost 2 bases and J lost 8; bases outside the gene matches: 10. The CDR3 is made up of 16 amino acids. In the study's own analysis: Nucleated cell number was recorded as an estimate derived from reference gene primer amplification. Repertoires were generated with immunoSEQ multiplex PCR, while TCRdb's copy carries only in-frame clones and drops some. The V and J calls and the clone size are those of that table, but D and trimming were determined from the DNA. The sample includes roughly 450,000 clones, 90% of them seen just once. Recruitment covered roughly 24 US areas and drew participants whose ages spanned about 18 to 90 years.

The specimen was PBMCs or T cells enriched from blood (not recorded which). The TCR originated in a man aged 18 to 30 who had recovered from COVID-19. The gene calls are TRBV18 and TRBJ1-2; 11 nucleotides align to TRBD1. The CDR3, as DNA: TGTGCCAGCTCACCATGGGTCCCGGGACAGGGGGACGGCTACACCTTC. Translated: CASSPWVPGQGDGYTF. Complete variable domain (other parts from reference TRBV18 and TRBJ1-2): NAGVMQNPRHLVRRRGQEARLRCSPMKGHSHVYWYRQLPEEGLKFMVYLQKENIIDESGMPKERFSAEFPKEGPSILRIQQVVRGDSAAYFCASSPWVPGQGDGYTFGSGTRLTVV.